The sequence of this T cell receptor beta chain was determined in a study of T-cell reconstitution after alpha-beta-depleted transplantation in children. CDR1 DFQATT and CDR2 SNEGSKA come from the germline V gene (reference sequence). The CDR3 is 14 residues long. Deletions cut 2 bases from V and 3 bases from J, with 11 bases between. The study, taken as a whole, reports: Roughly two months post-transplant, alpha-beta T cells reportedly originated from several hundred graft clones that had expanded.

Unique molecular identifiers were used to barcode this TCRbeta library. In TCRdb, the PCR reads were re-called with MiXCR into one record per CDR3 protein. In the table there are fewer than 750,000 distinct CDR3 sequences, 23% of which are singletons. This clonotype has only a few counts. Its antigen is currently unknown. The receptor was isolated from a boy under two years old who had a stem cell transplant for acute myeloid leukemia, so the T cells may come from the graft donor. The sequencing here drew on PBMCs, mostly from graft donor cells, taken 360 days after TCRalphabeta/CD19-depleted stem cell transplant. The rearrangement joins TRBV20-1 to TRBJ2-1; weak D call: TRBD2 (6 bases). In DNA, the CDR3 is TGCAGTGCTAGACCAATGACTAGCTACAATGAGCAGTTCTTC. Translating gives CSARPMTSYNEQFF.